The source of this TCR delta chain is a study of Vδ1+ human thymocytes (dated by TCRdb to 2016 to 2018). Study-wide context: As a data resource, the study described the mRNA-level TRG and TRD CDR3 repertoires of highly purified Vdelta1+ thymocytes obtained from young children. Validation of the multiplex-based CDR3 amplicon strategy against 5'RACE-based CDR3 amplicon generation methods had been performed previously.

This clone has just a few counts. Its target antigen remains unknown. No quality values exist for individual bases; no much larger clone is one base distant. The CDR3 holds 20 amino acids from the cysteine to the phenylalanine. The only DNA kept is the CDR3, 60 bases in frame from the first base. For CDR1 and CDR2, the germline V gene lists TSWWSYY and QGS. Trimming removed 1 base from V and 2 bases from J; the gene matches leave 15 bases unexplained. What the study reported, not specific to this receptor: Donors did not cluster by age or sex, so the analyses were not stratified by age or sex. Roughly 20% of thymic TRD sequences were found to be Vdelta2 (and few were Vdelta3) despite high sort purity, in contrast to peripheral blood Vdelta1+ controls. Many TRG clonotypes were shared between donors (up to about 6.9x10^3), whereas TRD repertoires were essentially private (max about 120 shared). Thymic TRG and TRD repertoires appeared highly polyclonal with Gaussian CDR3 length distributions, unlike oligoclonal peripheral blood repertoires. The authors advised highly purified populations and single-cell validation, since unexpected Vdelta2 sequences could cause misinterpretation of bulk repertoire data.

RNA extraction was performed with the RNeasy mini kit, and reverse transcription was done with Superscript III. CDR3 amplicons were produced by multiplex PCR using pooled V-gene forward primers and a constant-region reverse primer with Illumina adaptor overhangs. After gel purification, amplicons were indexed with Nextera index primers over roughly 8 extra PCR cycles and were then purified with AMPure XP beads. The libraries were sequenced on an Illumina MiSeq using paired-end 250 bp reads, dual indexing and a roughly 20% PhiX spike-in. As for how the authors treated the data: FastQC was used to check read quality, and ea-utils fastq-join was used to merge TRG read pairs. Annotation of sequences was performed with IMGT/HighV-QUEST, only productive sequences with unambiguous V-gene assignment were retained, and clonotypes were defined by identical CDR3 sequence. For downstream analysis, the tools were VDJtools 1.1.1, tcR 2.2.3, Treemap and vegan Shannon diversity in R 3.4.4. In TCRdb, clones were called once more from the public reads by CATT, and rows of identical DNA were later combined. Clone size and V and J calls follow TCRdb, not the original study. The sample table contains under 80,000 delta-chain clones; only one count was recorded for 30% to 45% of them. Clones ranked in the top ten supply roughly 0.25% of the sample.

Thymic samples were depleted of alphabeta T cells, then CD3+ TCRVdelta1+ TCRVdelta2- thymocytes were FACS-sorted. A purity of roughly 96% to 99.6% was achieved for sorted Vdelta1+ thymocytes. Thymic specimens were obtained from roughly eight paediatric patients, aged from about 5 days to 16 months, who were undergoing corrective cardiac surgery. The thymic tissue was dispersed, and mononuclear cells were isolated using a Histopaque-1077 density gradient. Staining used anti-TCRVdelta1 clone TS8.2, anti-TCRVdelta2 clone B6, anti-CD3 clone HIT3a and anti-TCRalphabeta clone IP26 antibodies. Recombination connected TRDV1 to TRDJ1; TRDD3 fits 11 bases in the junction. This clonotype was sampled from a boy under two years old who had congenital heart surgery. Input material: Vdelta1+ gamma-delta thymocytes from the thymus. Explained via the paper, the cell subset or site label denotes: FACS-sorted CD3+ TCRalphabeta- TCRVdelta1+ TCRVdelta2- thymocytes. For the CDR3, the sequence is CALGERIRPGGYQWTDKLIF. The DNA sequence is TGTGCTCTTGGGGAACGAATCCGTCCTGGGGGATACCAGTGGACCGATAAACTCATCTTT.